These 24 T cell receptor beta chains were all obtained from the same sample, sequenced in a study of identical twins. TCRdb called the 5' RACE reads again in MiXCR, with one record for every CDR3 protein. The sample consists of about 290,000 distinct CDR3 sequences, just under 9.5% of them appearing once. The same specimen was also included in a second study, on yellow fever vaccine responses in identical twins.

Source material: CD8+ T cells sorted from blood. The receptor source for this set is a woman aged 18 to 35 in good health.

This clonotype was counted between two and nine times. The CDR3 DNA reads TGTGCCAGCAGACCTGGGGAGGGCGAGACCCAGTACTTC. Protein product: CASRPGEGETQYF. This chain uses TRBV27 with TRBJ2-5; the match to TRBD2 covers 7 bases. Germline V CDR1 and CDR2: MNHEY, SMNVEV (reference sequence). The CDR3 spans 13 residues. Trimming cost V 6 bases and J 5 bases; bases outside gene matches: 6.

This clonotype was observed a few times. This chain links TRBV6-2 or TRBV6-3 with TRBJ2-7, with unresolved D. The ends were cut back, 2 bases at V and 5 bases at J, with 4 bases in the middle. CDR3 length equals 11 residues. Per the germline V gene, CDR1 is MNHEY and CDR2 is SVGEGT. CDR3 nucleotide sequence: TGTGCCAGCAGTTACGAGGACGAGCAGTACTTC. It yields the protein CASSYEDEQYF.

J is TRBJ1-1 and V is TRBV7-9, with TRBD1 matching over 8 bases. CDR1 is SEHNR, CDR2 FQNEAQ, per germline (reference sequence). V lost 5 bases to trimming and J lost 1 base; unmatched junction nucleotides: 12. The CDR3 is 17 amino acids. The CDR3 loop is CASSQTRDRSTNTEAFF. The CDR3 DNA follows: TGTGCCAGCAGCCAGACGAGGGACAGGTCAACGAACACTGAAGCTTTCTTT.

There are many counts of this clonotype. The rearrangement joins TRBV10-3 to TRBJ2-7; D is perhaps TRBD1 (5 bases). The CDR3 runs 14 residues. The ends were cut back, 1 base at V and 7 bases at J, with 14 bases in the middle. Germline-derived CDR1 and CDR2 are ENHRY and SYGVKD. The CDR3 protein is CAISEYRTASEQYF. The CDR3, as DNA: TGTGCCATCAGTGAGTACAGGACGGCGTCGGAGCAGTACTTC.

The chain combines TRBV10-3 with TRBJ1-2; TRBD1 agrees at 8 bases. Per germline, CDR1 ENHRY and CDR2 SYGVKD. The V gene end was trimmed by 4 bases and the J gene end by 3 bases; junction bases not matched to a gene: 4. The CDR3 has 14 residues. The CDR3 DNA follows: TGTGCCATCAGTGGGGGACAGGACCACTATGGCTACACCTTC. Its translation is CAISGGQDHYGYTF.

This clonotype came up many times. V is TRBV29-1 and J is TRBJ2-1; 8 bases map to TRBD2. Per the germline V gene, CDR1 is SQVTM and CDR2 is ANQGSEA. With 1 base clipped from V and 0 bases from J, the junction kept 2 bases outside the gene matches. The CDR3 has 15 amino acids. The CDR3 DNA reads TGCAGCGTTGAAGTGGGGACTAGCTCCTACAATGAGCAGTTCTTC. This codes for CSVEVGTSSYNEQFF.

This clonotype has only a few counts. The CDR3 DNA reads as TGTGCCATCACGATAGACAGGACCTACGAGCAGTACTTC. The encoded protein is CAITIDRTYEQYF. This sequence joins TRBV10-3 and TRBJ2-7, with D possibly being TRBD1 (6 bases). The CDR3 is 13 amino acids. V dropped 7 bases and J dropped 2 bases, with 12 bases sitting between them. Germline lookup yields CDR1 ENHRY and CDR2 SYGVKD.

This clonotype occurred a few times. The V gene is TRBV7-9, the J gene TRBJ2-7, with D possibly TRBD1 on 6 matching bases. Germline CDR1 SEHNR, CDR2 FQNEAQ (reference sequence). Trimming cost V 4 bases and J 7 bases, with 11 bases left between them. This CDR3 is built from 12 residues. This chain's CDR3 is CASSYRAGEQYF. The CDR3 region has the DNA TGTGCCAGCAGCTACAGGGCCGGGGAGCAGTACTTC.

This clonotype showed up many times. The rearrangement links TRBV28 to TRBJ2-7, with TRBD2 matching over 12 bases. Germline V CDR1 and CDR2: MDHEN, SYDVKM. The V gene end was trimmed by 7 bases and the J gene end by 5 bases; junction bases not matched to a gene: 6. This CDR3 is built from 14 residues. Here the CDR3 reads CASTPGLAGNEQYF. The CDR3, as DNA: TGTGCCAGCACTCCGGGACTAGCGGGTAACGAGCAGTACTTC.

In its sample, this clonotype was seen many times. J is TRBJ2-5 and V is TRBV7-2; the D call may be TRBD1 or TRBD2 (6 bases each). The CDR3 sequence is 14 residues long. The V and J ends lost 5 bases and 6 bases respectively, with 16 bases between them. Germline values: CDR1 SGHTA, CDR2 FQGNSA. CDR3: CASSPFGGLKTQYF. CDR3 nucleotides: TGTGCCAGCAGCCCTTTTGGGGGGCTGAAGACCCAGTACTTC.

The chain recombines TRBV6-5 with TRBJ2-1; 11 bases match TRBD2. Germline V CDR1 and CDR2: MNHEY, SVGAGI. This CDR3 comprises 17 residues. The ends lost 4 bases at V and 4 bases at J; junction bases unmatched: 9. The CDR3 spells CASSSLAGGARYNEQFF. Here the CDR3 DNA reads TGTGCCAGCAGTTCTCTAGCGGGGGGAGCGCGTTACAATGAGCAGTTCTTC.

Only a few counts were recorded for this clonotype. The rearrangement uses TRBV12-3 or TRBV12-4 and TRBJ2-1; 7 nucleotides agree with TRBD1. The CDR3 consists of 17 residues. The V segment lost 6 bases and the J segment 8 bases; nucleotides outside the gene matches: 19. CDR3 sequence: CASRDTGTATRFDEQFF. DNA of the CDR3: TGTGCCAGCAGAGACACCGGGACAGCAACCCGATTCGATGAGCAGTTCTTC.

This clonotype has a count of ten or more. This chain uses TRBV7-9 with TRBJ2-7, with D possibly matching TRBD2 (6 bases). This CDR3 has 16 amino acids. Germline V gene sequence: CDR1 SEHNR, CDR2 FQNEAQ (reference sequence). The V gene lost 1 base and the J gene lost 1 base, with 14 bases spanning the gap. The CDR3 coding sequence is TGTGCCAGCAGCTTAGGACCAACGGGGAGGTCCTACGAGCAGTACTTC. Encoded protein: CASSLGPTGRSYEQYF.

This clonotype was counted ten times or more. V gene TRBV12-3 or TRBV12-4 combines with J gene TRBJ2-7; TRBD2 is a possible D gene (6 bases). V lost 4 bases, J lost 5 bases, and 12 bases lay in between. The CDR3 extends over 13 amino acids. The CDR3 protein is CASSSALADEQYF. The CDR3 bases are TGTGCCAGCAGTTCCGCACTAGCCGACGAGCAGTACTTC.

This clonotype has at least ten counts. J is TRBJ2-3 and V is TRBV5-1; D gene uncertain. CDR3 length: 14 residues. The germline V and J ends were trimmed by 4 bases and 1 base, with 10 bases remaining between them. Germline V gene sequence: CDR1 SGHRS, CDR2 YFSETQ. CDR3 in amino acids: CASSLRLGTDTQYF. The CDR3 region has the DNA TGCGCCAGCAGCCTTAGGTTGGGCACAGATACGCAGTATTTT. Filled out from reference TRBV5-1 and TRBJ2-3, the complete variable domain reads KAGVTQTPRYLIKTRGQQVTLSCSPISGHRSVSWYQQTPGQGLQFLFEYFSETQRNKGNFPGRFSGRQFSNSRSEMNVSTLELGDSALYLCASSLRLGTDTQYFGPGTRLTVL.

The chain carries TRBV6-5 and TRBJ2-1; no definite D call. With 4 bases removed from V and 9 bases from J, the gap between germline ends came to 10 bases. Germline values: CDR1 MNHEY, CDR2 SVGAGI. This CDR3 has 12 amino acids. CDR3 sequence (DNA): TGTGCCAGCAGTTGGCCGGCAACTGAGCAGTTCTTC. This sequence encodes CASSWPATEQFF.

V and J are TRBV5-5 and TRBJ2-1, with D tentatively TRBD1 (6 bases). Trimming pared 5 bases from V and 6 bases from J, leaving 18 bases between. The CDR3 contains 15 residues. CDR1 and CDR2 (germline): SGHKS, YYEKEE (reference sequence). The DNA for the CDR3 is TGTGCCAGCAGAGACTCCGGGGTAGGGGGCAATGAGCAGTTCTTC. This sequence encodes CASRDSGVGGNEQFF.

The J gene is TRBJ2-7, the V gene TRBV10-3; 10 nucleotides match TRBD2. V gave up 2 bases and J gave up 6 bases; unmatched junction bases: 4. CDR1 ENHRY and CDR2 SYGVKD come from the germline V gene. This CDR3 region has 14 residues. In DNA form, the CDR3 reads TGTGCCATCAGTGAGGCTAGCGGGAGTATCGAGCAGTACTTC. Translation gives CAISEASGSIEQYF.

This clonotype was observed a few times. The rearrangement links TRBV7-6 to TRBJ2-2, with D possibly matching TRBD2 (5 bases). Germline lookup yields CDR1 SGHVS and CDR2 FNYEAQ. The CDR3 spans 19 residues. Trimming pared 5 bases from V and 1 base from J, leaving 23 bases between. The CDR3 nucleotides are TGTGCCAGCAGCCCATACCTAAAGCGGTCGTCTCAGAACACCGGGGAGCTGTTTTTT. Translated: CASSPYLKRSSQNTGELFF.

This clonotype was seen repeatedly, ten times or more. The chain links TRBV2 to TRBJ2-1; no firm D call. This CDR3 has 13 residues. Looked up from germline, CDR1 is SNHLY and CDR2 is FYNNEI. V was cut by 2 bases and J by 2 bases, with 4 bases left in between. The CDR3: CASSESAYNEQFF. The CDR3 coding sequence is TGTGCCAGCAGTGAAAGCGCCTACAATGAGCAGTTCTTC.

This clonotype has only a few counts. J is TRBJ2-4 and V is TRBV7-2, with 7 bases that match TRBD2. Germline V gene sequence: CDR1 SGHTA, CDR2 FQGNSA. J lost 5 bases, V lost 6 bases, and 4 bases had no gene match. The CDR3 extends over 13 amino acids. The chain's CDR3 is CASRSSGENIQYF. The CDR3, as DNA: TGTGCCAGCAGGTCTAGCGGAGAAAACATTCAGTACTTC.

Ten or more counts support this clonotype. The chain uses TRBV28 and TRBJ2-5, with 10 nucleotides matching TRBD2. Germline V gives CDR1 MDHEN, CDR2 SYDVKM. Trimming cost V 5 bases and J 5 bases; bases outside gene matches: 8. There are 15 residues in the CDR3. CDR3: CASSRSGGAWETQYF. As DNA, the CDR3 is TGTGCCAGCAGTCGAAGCGGGGGGGCCTGGGAGACCCAGTACTTC.

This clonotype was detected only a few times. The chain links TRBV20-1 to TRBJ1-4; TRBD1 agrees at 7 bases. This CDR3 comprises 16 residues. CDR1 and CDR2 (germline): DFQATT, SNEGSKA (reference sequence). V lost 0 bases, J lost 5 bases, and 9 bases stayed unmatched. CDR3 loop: CSAREDPTGRNEKLFF. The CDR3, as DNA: TGCAGTGCTAGAGAGGATCCGACAGGGAGGAATGAAAAACTGTTTTTT.

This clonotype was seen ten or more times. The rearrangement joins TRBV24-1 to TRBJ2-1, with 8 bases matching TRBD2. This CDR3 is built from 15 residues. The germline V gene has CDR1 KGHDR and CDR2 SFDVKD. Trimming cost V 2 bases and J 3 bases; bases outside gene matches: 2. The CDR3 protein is CATSDSGLVYNEQFF. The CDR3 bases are TGTGCCACCAGTGATTCGGGACTAGTCTACAATGAGCAGTTCTTC.